This section outlines one T cell receptor beta chain sequence together with its context. Antigen: not known. This CDR3 has 17 residues. Germline trimming cut 5 bases from V and 0 bases from J; bases unmatched to any gene: 9. Germline V gene data show CDR1 as MNHNS and CDR2 as SASEGT. Construction of the TCR beta libraries employed iRepertoire HTBI primers in conjunction with Arm-PCR of CDR3 regions. Authors' methods: Identification of gene segments yielded some 61 TRBV and 13 to 15 TRBJ across samples. TCRdb reprocessed the multiplex PCR reads with MiXCR, giving one entry per CDR3 protein. The V and J calls were determined by TCRdb, not by the authors. The sample includes about 540,000 distinct CDR3 sequences, roughly 14% of them seen just once. The sample belongs to a study of regulatory T cells in long-lasting Graves disease. Findings and limits, study-wide: The study found TRBV28, TRBJ1-2 and TRBJ2-5 favored in persistent disease. Not thyroid tissue but only peripheral blood was studied.

As to time point: newly diagnosed GD, antithyroid drugs for less than 3 months. Extracted RNA from PBMCs served as the source of the TCR library. In addition, the sample was reused for a study of T cells in Graves' hyperthyroidism and ophthalmopathy.

This receptor was obtained from a man aged 25-45 years with Graves disease. This rearrangement joins TRBV6-1 to TRBJ2-4; 8 bases match TRBD1. The starting material was peripheral blood mononuclear cells (PBMCs), obtained at new diagnosis, from a patient treated with antithyroid drugs. CDR3 sequence reads: CASSKPQGELAKNIQYF. CDR3 coding DNA: TGTGCCAGCAGTAAACCACAGGGGGAGCTAGCCAAAAACATTCAGTACTTC.